Sequencing of this TCR gamma chain was carried out in a study of human gamma delta and Vdelta1 T cells (dated by TCRdb to 2017 to 2018). About the study as a whole: Delta One T cells, Vd1+ gamma-delta T cells, were investigated in the study as cytotoxic effectors against acute myeloid leukemia.

The library was prepared using PCR. Reads for this sample came from an Illumina MiSeq. TCRdb recomputed clones from the public reads with CATT; identical DNA rows were then combined. The sample table holds about 3,900 gamma-chain clones, of which 16% were seen once. Jointly, the top ten make up more than 5.5% of the sample. As encoded in the germline V gene (reference sequence), CDR1 is VTNTFY while CDR2 is YDVSTARD. After removal of 3 bases from V and 0 bases from J, the junction retains 8 bases not matched to a gene. Taken from cysteine to phenylalanine, the CDR3 has 15 residues. Left in the record is the CDR3 DNA by itself, 45 bases read in frame from the first base. Points on this clone: The antigen it binds to is not known. No much larger clonotype is one base removed from it; base qualities were not supplied.

What the work shows at the level of the full study, not this receptor alone: Delta One T cells were reported to be polyclonal and to show broad cytotoxic targeting of acute myeloid leukemia.

Sequenced sample: Vdelta1 gamma-delta T cells from blood grown in culture (DOT cells). The cell subset or site tag for this specimen amounts to: Delta One T cells, in vitro expanded/differentiated Vd1+ gamma-delta T cells. This sequence originates from a human donor in good health. The chain uses TRGV3 and TRGJ1 or TRGJ2. The CDR3 is CATWDPQPNYYKKLF. The nucleotide sequence is given as TGTGCCACCTGGGACCCCCAGCCGAATTATTATAAGAAACTCTTT.